The 4 T cell receptor beta chains below all came from one sample that was sequenced in a study of control samples from healthy donors and cancer patients. Data came from immunoSEQ multiplex PCR; TCRdb stores just in-frame clones and leaves some out. Altogether around 100,000 clones are present, roughly 92% being singletons, with the ten largest covering around 3%. Sequenced sample: blood. The receptors here all came from a human donor in good health. The donor label of this sample is uncertain.

The chain couples TRBV19 to TRBJ1-5; D not certain. Per germline, CDR1 LNHDA and CDR2 SQIVND (reference sequence). Trimming took off 10 bases at V and 2 bases at J, with 12 bases between the two ends. The CDR3 has 13 residues. The CDR3 reads CATSDGRNQPQHF. DNA for the CDR3: TGTGCCACCTCGGACGGTCGCAATCAGCCCCAGCATTTT.

The V call is TRBV28, the J call TRBJ2-1; no definite D call. Deletions cut 2 bases from V and 4 bases from J, with 6 bases between. The CDR3 is 13 residues long. Germline CDR1 reads MDHEN; CDR2 reads SYDVKM. CDR3 sequence: CASSLSRYNEQFF. CDR3 DNA sequence: TGTGCCAGCAGTTTAAGTAGATACAATGAGCAGTTCTTC.

This chain links TRBV6-2 or TRBV6-3 with TRBJ2-3; TRBD1 aligns across 9 bases. Germline CDR1 and CDR2: MNHEY and SVGEGT. The CDR3 sequence is 18 residues long. V shed 2 bases and J 0 bases; nucleotides not matched to a gene: 9. CDR3 nucleotide sequence: TGTGCCAGCAGTTACCCACCCCCGGACAGGGGTAGCACAGATACGCAGTATTTT. The encoded protein is CASSYPPPDRGSTDTQYF.

The gene calls are TRBV18 and TRBJ1-6; 12 nucleotides align to TRBD1. V was clipped by 3 bases and J by 10 bases; unmatched bases: 4. The CDR3 length is 15 residues. Germline V gene sequence: CDR1 KGHSH, CDR2 LQKENI. CDR3 sequence (DNA): TGTGCCAGCTCACCGGGGACAGGGGGCGAATCACCCCTCCACTTT. Translated, it gives CASSPGTGGESPLHF.